What follows are 17 T cell receptor beta chains derived from one specimen sequenced in a study of shared clonotypes between healthy human individuals. As defined, naive CD8 cells were CD45RO-negative and positively selected for CCR7, with terminally differentiated effector memory CD45RA+ cells excluded. Sequenced by immunoSEQ multiplex PCR; TCRdb stores in-frame clones only, minus some. The sample shows about 2,100,000 clones, around 93% of them seen only once. The source material was naive CD8+ T cells from PBMCs. These receptors originate from a man between 18 and 35 years old in good health. Some clones in this sample may be carry-over from other donors' samples.

Turning to this clone: The same CDR3 arises from other DNA sequences in this sample as well. V gene TRBV9 combines with J gene TRBJ2-7; weak D call: TRBD2 (6 bases). The CDR3 runs to 15 residues. From germline, CDR1 is SGDLS and CDR2 YYNGEE. V was pared by 0 bases and J by 0 bases, with 10 bases between. CDR3 in amino acids: CASSVGLAPSYEQYF. CDR3 nucleotides: TGTGCCAGCAGCGTAGGTCTAGCGCCCTCCTACGAGCAGTACTTC.

The chain employs TRBV10-3 and TRBJ2-7; 10 bases agree with TRBD2. Losses at the gene ends were 6 bases for V and 6 bases for J; bases not matched to a gene: 8. From germline, CDR1 is ENHRY and CDR2 SYGVKD. The CDR3 spans 14 residues. CDR3 residues: CAIRGTSATTEQYF. The DNA of the CDR3 is TGTGCCATCAGGGGGACTAGCGCAACAACCGAGCAGTACTTC.

The chain recombines TRBV27 with TRBJ2-7; D not certain. Trimming removed 0 bases at V and 2 bases at J, with 8 bases between. In germline, CDR1 is MNHEY, CDR2 SMNVEV (reference sequence). This CDR3 contains 14 residues. The chain's CDR3 is CASSLSAIAYEQYF. The CDR3 DNA sequence: TGTGCCAGCAGTTTATCAGCAATTGCCTACGAGCAGTACTTC.

CDR3 sequence: CSVVPQGNTGELFF. CDR3 DNA sequence: TGCAGCGTTGTCCCCCAGGGGAACACCGGGGAGCTGTTTTTT. V is TRBV29-1 and J is TRBJ2-2; D may be TRBD1 (5 bases). Germline CDR1 and CDR2: SQVTM and ANQGSEA. With 4 bases removed from V and 1 base from J, the gap between germline ends came to 10 bases. The CDR3 loop spans 14 amino acids.

The chain joins TRBV29-1 to TRBJ2-2; the match to TRBD2 covers 7 bases. The germline V gene encodes CDR1 SQVTM and CDR2 ANQGSEA. With 3 bases clipped from V and 4 bases from J, the junction kept 11 bases outside the gene matches. The CDR3 is 16 residues long. CDR3 coding DNA: TGCAGCGTTGATGCCAGGTGGGAGGGCCGCACCGGGGAGCTGTTTTTT. This codes for CSVDARWEGRTGELFF.

Regarding this clone: Distinct nucleotide sequences in the sample also encode this CDR3. The chain joins TRBV2 to TRBJ1-1, with D possibly TRBD1 on 5 matching bases. This CDR3 contains 14 residues. V was pared by 6 bases and J by 0 bases, with 11 bases between. Germline CDR1 and CDR2: SNHLY and FYNNEI. The CDR3 sequence: CASRAGTVNTEAFF. CDR3 sequence (DNA): TGTGCCAGCAGAGCCGGGACGGTGAACACTGAAGCTTTCTTT. The variable domain in full, completed from reference TRBV2 and TRBJ1-1, reads EPEVTQTPSHQVTQMGQEVILRCVPISNHLYFYWYRQILGQKVEFLVSFYNNEISEKSEIFDDQFSVERPDGSNFTLKIRSTKLEDSAMYFCASRAGTVNTEAFFGQGTRLTVV.

This sequence joins TRBV6-5 and TRBJ1-1; a weak D match, TRBD1 (6 bases). CDR1 is MNHEY and CDR2 is SVGAGI in the germline V gene. The CDR3 covers 15 residues. Between the trimmed V and J ends, which lost 7 bases and 4 bases, there was a span of 19 bases. CDR3 bases: TGTGCCAGCACCCAACTTCCAGGGGTGGGCACTGAAGCTTTCTTT. This encodes CASTQLPGVGTEAFF.

A few counts support this clone. The gene calls are TRBV30 and TRBJ2-2; 12 bases are a match to TRBD2. Losses at the gene ends were 4 bases for V and 9 bases for J; bases not matched to a gene: 6. This CDR3 comprises 14 residues. Germline CDR1 reads GTSNPN; CDR2 reads SVGIG (reference sequence). CDR3 nucleotides: TGTGCCTGGACTAGCGGGAGGGCCTTCCGGGAGCTGTTTTTT. Protein sequence: CAWTSGRAFRELFF.

The V call is TRBV7-8, the J call TRBJ1-2; D remains ambiguous. In germline, CDR1 is SGHVS, CDR2 FQNEAQ. V gave up 4 bases and J gave up 5 bases, with 17 bases separating them. There are 15 residues in the CDR3. CDR3 region: CASSSSPLGVYGYTF. CDR3 sequence (DNA): TGTGCCAGCAGCTCAAGCCCCCTGGGAGTGTATGGCTACACCTTC.

For this clone: Other DNA sequences in this sample translate to the same CDR3. The chain is built from TRBV27 and TRBJ2-3; TRBD2 agrees at 13 bases. The germline gives CDR1 MNHEY, CDR2 SMNVEV (reference sequence). With V trimmed by 6 bases and J by 2 bases, 2 bases remained unmatched. This CDR3 comprises 15 residues. The CDR3 loop reads CASRGLAGLTDTQYF. In DNA form, the CDR3 reads TGTGCCAGCAGGGGACTAGCGGGACTCACAGATACGCAGTATTTT.

J is TRBJ1-2 and V is TRBV7-9; D is ambiguous. Trimming cost V 5 bases and J 1 base, with 26 bases left between them. This CDR3 contains 19 residues. Germline CDR1 SEHNR, CDR2 FQNEAQ (reference sequence). CDR3 amino acids: CASSEGPPDAGGDNYGYTF. Here the CDR3 DNA reads TGTGCCAGCAGCGAAGGACCTCCAGATGCAGGCGGTGATAACTATGGCTACACCTTC.

This chain joins TRBV7-2 and TRBJ1-2, with 7 bases fitting TRBD1. V shed 4 bases and J 4 bases; nucleotides not matched to a gene: 9. Germline CDR1 is SGHTA and CDR2 is FQGNSA. CDR3 size: 15 residues. The DNA for the CDR3 is TGTGCCAGCAGCTCCGGGGGAGGGGGCTCCTATGGCTACACCTTC. Its protein product is CASSSGGGGSYGYTF.

Comments on this clone: Distinct nucleotide sequences in the sample also encode this CDR3. The chain has TRBV7-9 and TRBJ1-3; D is ambiguous. The CDR3 is 12 amino acids. Per germline, CDR1 SEHNR and CDR2 FQNEAQ (reference sequence). Trimming took off 1 base at V and 4 bases at J, with 2 bases between the two ends. CDR3 nucleotide sequence: TGTGCCAGCAGCTTAGGAGGAAACACCATATATTTT. Its translation: CASSLGGNTIYF.

J is TRBJ2-3 and V is TRBV7-9; 11 nucleotides align to TRBD1. Per the germline V gene, CDR1 is SEHNR and CDR2 is FQNEAQ (reference sequence). Germline trimming cut 9 bases from V and 2 bases from J; bases unmatched to any gene: 10. The CDR3 runs to 16 residues. The CDR3 loop reads CASRTGGFGNTDTQYF. The CDR3 DNA follows: TGTGCCAGTAGGACAGGGGGCTTTGGGAACACAGATACGCAGTATTTT.

This sequence joins TRBV25-1 and TRBJ1-2; D unclear. V was shortened by 5 bases and J by 4 bases, with 11 bases between the two germline ends. Germline CDR1 and CDR2: MGHDK and SYGVNS. The CDR3 covers 13 residues. The DNA of the CDR3 is TGTGCCAGCAGTACCCACCCCCGCTATGGCTACACCTTC. Its protein is CASSTHPRYGYTF.

CDR3 amino acids: CASKPWRGDTEAFF. CDR3 nucleotide sequence: TGTGCCAGCAAACCGTGGAGGGGAGACACTGAAGCTTTCTTT. The J gene is TRBJ1-1, the V gene TRBV7-6, with D perhaps matching TRBD1 (5 bases). The length of the CDR3 is 14 residues. V gave up 7 bases and J gave up 3 bases, with 15 bases separating them. Germline CDR1 SGHVS, CDR2 FNYEAQ.

The chain recombines TRBV19 with TRBJ2-4, with 9 bases identical to TRBD1. The CDR3 contains 15 residues. Germline assignment: CDR1 LNHDA and CDR2 SQIVND (reference sequence). The V segment lost 5 bases and the J segment 14 bases; nucleotides outside the gene matches: 16. CDR3 protein: CASSRIRDRVEGEYF. The CDR3, as DNA: TGTGCCAGTAGTCGGATCCGGGACAGGGTTGAGGGGGAGTACTTC.